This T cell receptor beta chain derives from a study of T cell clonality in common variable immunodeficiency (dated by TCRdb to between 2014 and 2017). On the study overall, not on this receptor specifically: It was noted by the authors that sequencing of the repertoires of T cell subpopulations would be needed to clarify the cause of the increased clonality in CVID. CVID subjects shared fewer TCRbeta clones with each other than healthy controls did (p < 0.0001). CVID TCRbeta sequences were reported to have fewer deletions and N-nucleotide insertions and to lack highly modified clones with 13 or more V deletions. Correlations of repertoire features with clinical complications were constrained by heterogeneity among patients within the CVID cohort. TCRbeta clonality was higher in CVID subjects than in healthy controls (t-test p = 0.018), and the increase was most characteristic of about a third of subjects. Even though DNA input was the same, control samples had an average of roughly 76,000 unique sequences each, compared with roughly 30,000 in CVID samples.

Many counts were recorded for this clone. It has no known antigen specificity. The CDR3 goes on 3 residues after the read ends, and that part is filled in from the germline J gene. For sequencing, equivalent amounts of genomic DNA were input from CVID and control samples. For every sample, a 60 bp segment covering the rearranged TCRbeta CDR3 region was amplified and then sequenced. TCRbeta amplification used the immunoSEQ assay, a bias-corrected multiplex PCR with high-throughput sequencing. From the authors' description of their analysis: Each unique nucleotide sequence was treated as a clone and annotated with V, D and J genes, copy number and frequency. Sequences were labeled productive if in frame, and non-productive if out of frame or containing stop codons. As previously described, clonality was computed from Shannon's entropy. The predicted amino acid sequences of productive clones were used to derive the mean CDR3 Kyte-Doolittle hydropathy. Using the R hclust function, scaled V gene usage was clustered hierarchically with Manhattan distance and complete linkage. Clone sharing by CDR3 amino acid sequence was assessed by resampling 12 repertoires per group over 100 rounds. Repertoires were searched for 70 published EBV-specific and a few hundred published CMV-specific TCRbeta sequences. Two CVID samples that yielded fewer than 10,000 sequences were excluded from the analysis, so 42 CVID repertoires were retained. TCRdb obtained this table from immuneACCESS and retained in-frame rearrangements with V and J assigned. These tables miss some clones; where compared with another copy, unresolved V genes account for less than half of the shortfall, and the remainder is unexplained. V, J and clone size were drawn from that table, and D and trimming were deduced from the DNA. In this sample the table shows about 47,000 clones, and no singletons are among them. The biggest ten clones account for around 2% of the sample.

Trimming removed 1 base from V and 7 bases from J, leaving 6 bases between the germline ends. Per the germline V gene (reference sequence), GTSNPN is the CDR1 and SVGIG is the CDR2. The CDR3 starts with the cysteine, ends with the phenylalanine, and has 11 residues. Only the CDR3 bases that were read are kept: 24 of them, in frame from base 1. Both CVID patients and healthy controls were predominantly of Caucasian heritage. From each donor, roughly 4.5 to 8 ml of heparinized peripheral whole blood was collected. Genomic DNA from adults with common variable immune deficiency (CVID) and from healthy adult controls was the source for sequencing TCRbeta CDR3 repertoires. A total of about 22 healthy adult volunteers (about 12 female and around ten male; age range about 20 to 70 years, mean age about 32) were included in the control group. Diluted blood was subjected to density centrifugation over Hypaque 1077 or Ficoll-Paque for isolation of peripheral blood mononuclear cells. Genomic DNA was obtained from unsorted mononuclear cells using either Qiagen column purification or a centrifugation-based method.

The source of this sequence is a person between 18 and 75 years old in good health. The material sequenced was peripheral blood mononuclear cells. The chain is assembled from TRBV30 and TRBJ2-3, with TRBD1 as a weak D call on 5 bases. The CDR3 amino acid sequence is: CAWSGQYTQYF. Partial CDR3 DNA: TGTGCCTGGAGTGGACAGTATACG.